This T cell receptor (beta chain) emerged from a study of T cells in Graves' hyperthyroidism and ophthalmopathy. Study-wide results and limits: Separating ophthalmopathy from stable hyperthyroidism was achieved by a 13 V-J model.

Germline CDR1 and CDR2: SQVTM and ANQGSEA. V gave up 4 bases and J gave up 5 bases; unmatched junction bases: 10. This CDR3 contains 15 residues. This clonotype has ten or more counts. As yet, its antigen is unknown. A Clinical Activity Score of at least 3, a NOSPECS grade of at least 4 and a duration under 3 months were recorded in the ophthalmopathy patients. Patients with uncontrolled infections, other autoimmune diseases, pregnancy or lactation were excluded. Extraction of PBMCs used 10 ml of fresh peripheral blood. TCR beta CDR3 regions were amplified from RNA transcripts. An initial round of RT-PCR targeting the TCR CDR3 relied on the HTBI primer set. A single record per CDR3 protein comes from TCRdb applying MiXCR to the multiplex PCR reads. The sample lists around 250,000 distinct CDR3 sequences, roughly a quarter seen once, with about a third in the top ten.

The clonotype originates from a woman between 35 and 50 years old with Graves' ophthalmopathy. The chain is built from TRBV29-1 and TRBJ1-2; 10 bases are a match to TRBD1. The specimen sequenced was blood. The CDR3 sequence is CSVVATGGAGYGYTF. The CDR3 bases are TGCAGCGTTGTCGCGACAGGGGGCGCCGGTTATGGCTACACCTTC. Based on the CDR3 plus reference TRBV29-1 and TRBJ1-2, the full variable domain is SAVISQKPSRDICQRGTSLTIQCQVDSQVTMMFWYRQQPGQSLTLIATANQGSEATYESGFVIDKFPISRPNLTFSTLTVSNMSPEDSSIYLCSVVATGGAGYGYTFGSGTRLTVV.